What follows describes a single TCR beta chain. This clonotype was counted between two and nine times. Its recognized antigen is unknown. It has no much larger one-base neighbor in the sample; base qualities were not kept. Library construction relied on 5' RACE. The reads were generated on an Illumina HiSeq 2500. A second roughly 7 to 11 cycle PCR used a sample-barcoded 5' primer and a J-beta primer mix. A template-switch 5' adaptor carrying 12 random nucleotides introduced a unique molecular identifier onto each TCR beta cDNA molecule. At least 3 million CDR3-containing paired-end reads were obtained from each sample. First-strand cDNA was synthesized from all RNA with the Mint cDNA synthesis kit, primed by a TRBC-specific oligonucleotide. Following uracil-DNA glycosylase treatment, all cDNA underwent a first 18-cycle PCR with the universal primers M1SS and BC2_uni_R. In the original analysis: Each sample was normalized by randomly selecting 1 million high-quality reads, each carrying a distinct molecular identifier. Reads sharing molecular identifiers were discarded rather than binned into consensus sequences. MiTCR, run with a Q25 quality threshold and the strictest error-elimination algorithm, handled CDR3 identification, clonotype clustering and error correction. A nonparametric unseen species model with Euler transformation was used to estimate lower-bound total TCR beta diversity. The public reads were run again by TCRdb, first through fastp at Q25 and then through MiXCR, and only productive beta chains were kept. Merged by CDR3 protein, the rows form single entries marked with the most common genes and DNA. The V and J calls, along with clone size, are taken from TCRdb and not from the paper's own processing. The sample contains 1,500,000 or so distinct CDR3 sequences, approximately 59% of them found a single time. The top ten clonotypes cover 5% to 7% of the sample.

These data are taken from a study of blood T cells in healthy people across ages (dated by TCRdb to between 2014 and 2017). Context from the whole study: In model experiments, roughly one uniquely barcoded TCR beta cDNA molecule per two T cells was captured by template switching. To avoid experimental bias, donors of different ages were randomly spread across the sequencing lanes. The study analyzed two additional independent replicas of 1 million unique cDNA reads from the same blood draw for two donors, one aged 18 to 30 and one aged 80 or older. Age-related changes in TCR beta repertoire diversity were measured in the study by deep sequencing normalized with unique cDNA molecular identifiers. Donors were grouped into four age groups: young (average 16 years), middle-aged (approximately 41), aged (approximately 67) and long-lived (about 82). Broader findings and caveats from the paper: As age increased, observed TCR beta diversity per million T cells dropped in a roughly linear way, and a significant reduction was already evident by age 40. Because the CMV infection status of the donors was unknown, age-related changes in expanded clonotypes may potentially have been confounded. Conclusive comparison of naive and antigen-experienced compartments was prevented by the profiling of bulk unsorted PBMCs. Estimates of total diversity from one million sequenced T cells were regarded as lower bounds and underestimates. Compared with the aged group, more naive CD4+ T cells, fewer expanded clones and increased TCR diversity were shown by the long-lived group, suggesting age selection. The percentage of naive T cells measured by flow cytometry correlated strongly with observed TCR beta diversity.

The donors were roughly 38 Caucasian individuals from Russia, aged 6 to 90 years, who were systemically healthy. About 10 milliliters of peripheral blood were collected from each donor into EDTA-treated Vacutainer tubes. PBMCs were isolated by Ficoll-Paque density-gradient centrifugation, with at least 6 million obtained per sample. Total RNA, at least 5.5 micrograms per sample, was extracted from PBMCs with Trizol reagent. Naive CD45RAhigh/CD27high T cell percentages were measured by flow cytometry on a PBMC aliquot from every donor. What was sequenced was blood. The receptor was isolated from a man between 18 and 35 years old in good health.

The CDR3 reads CASSQLSGSVNEQYF. The DNA sequence is as follows: TGTGCCAGCAGCCAATTGAGCGGGAGTGTCAACGAGCAGTACTTC. Rearrangement joined TRBV14 to TRBJ2-7; 8 of the junction bases match TRBD2. The CDR3 measures 15 amino acids from cysteine to phenylalanine. Only CDR3 DNA remains: 45 bases, in frame from the first base. Here V drops 2 bases and J drops 5 bases, and the junction holds 8 bases not matched to any gene. From a lookup of the germline V gene, CDR1 and CDR2 are SGHDN and FVKESK.